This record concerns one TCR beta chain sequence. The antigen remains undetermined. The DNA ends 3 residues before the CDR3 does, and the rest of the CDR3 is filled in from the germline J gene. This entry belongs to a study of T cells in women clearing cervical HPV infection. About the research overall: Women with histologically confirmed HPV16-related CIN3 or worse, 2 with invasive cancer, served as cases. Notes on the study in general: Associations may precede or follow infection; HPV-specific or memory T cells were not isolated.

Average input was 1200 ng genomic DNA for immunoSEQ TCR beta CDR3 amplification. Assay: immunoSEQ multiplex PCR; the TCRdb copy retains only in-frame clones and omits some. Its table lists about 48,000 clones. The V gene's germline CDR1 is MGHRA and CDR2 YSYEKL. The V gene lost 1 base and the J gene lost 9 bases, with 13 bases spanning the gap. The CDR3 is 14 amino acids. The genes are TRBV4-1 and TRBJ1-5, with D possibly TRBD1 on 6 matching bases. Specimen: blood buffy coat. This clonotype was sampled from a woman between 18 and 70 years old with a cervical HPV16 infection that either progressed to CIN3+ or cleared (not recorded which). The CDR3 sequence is CASSQVAGGGPQHF. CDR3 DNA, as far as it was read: TGCGCCAGCAGCCAAGTCGCGGGGGGCGGGCCC.